The source of this TCR beta chain is a study of cytomegalovirus exposure and HLA in healthy donors. In the PCR, 60 Vbeta and 13 Jbeta primers were used. Here immunoSEQ multiplex PCR was the method, and the copy in TCRdb shows in-frame clones only, minus some. The sample lists 200,000 to 250,000 clones, approximately 80% occurring once. The V segment lost 6 bases and the J segment 3 bases; nucleotides outside the gene matches: 1. CDR1 is SNHLY and CDR2 is FYNNEI in the germline V gene. The CDR3 has 13 residues. A word on this clone: Its antigen is currently unknown.

Whole-study findings and limits: Among the CMV-associated chains, three were confirmed in vitro as specific for CMV antigens.

The sequencing input was PBMCs. This rearrangement joins TRBV2 to TRBJ1-5, with 8 bases identical to TRBD1. This TCR was sampled from a boy aged 2-15 years in good health and CMV-seronegative. CDR3: CASRDRDNQPQHF. CDR3 nucleotide sequence: TGTGCCAGCAGGGACAGGGACAATCAGCCCCAGCATTTT.